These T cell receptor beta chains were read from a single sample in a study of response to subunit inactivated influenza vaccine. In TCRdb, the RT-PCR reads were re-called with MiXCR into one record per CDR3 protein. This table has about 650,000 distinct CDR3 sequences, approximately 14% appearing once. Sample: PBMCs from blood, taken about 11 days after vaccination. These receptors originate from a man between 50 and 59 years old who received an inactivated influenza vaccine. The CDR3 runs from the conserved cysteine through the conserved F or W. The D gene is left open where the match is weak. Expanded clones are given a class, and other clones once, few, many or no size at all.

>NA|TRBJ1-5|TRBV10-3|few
CAISEESSGPQHF
TGTGCCATCAGTGAAGAGTCTTCAGGGCCCCAGCATTTT
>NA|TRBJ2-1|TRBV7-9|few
CAGGRAYNEQFF
TGTGCCGGCGGACGCGCCTACAATGAGCAGTTCTTC
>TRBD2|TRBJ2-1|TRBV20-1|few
CSARDSSGDGDEQFF
TGCAGTGCTAGAGATTCCAGCGGGGACGGCGATGAGCAGTTCTTC
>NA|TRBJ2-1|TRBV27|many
CASRPGTAYNEQFF
TGTGCCAGCAGACCCGGAACAGCTTACAATGAGCAGTTCTTC
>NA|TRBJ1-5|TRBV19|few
CASVGLSQPQHF
TGTGCCAGTGTAGGGCTGTCCCAGCCCCAGCATTTT
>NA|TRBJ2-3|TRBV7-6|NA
CASSSAGLSTDTQYF
TGTGCCAGCAGCTCGGCGGGGCTAAGCACAGATACGCAGTATTTT
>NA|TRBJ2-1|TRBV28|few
CASSQPDTYNEQFF
TGTGCCAGCAGTCAACCCGACACGTACAATGAGCAGTTCTTC
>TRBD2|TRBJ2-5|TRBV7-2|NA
CASSRGLEETQYF
TGTGCCAGCAGCCGAGGACTAGAAGAGACCCAGTACTTC
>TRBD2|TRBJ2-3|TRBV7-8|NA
CASSLGLAGPLDTQYF
TGTGCCAGCAGCTTAGGGCTAGCGGGACCCCTAGATACGCAGTATTTT
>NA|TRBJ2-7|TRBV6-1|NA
CASSEETAAYEQYF
TGTGCCAGCAGTGAAGAGACGGCCGCCTACGAGCAGTACTTC
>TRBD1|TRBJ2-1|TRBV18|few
CASSPGTGDWNEQFF
TGTGCCAGCTCACCGGGGACAGGGGATTGGAATGAGCAGTTCTTC
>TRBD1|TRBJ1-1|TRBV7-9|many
CASSSQGRITEAFF
TGTGCCAGCAGCTCACAGGGGAGAATCACTGAAGCTTTCTTT
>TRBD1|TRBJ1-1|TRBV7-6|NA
CASSLAQGAYTEAFF
TGTGCCAGCAGCTTAGCTCAGGGGGCCTACACTGAAGCTTTCTTT
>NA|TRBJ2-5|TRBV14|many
CASNTNREGETQYF
TGTGCCAGCAACACAAATAGGGAAGGAGAGACCCAGTACTTC
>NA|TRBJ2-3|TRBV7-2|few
CATLTPPAGDRDTQYF
TGTGCCACCCTTACCCCTCCAGCGGGGGACAGAGATACGCAGTATTTT
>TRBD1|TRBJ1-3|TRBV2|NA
CASSDGQGNSGNTIYF
TGTGCCAGCAGTGACGGACAGGGGAACTCTGGAAACACCATATATTTT
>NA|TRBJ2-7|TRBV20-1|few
CSARDDRGTIYEQYF
TGCAGTGCTAGAGATGACAGAGGGACAATCTACGAGCAGTACTTC
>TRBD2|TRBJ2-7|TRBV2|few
CASRTSGAIYEQYF
TGTGCCAGCAGGACTAGCGGAGCTATCTACGAGCAGTACTTC
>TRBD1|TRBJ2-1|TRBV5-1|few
CASSLTGGTIGEQFF
TGCGCCAGCAGCTTAACAGGGGGTACGATAGGTGAGCAGTTCTTC
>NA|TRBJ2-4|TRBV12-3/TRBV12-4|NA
CASSLVLGWAKNIQYF
TGTGCCAGCAGTTTAGTACTCGGGTGGGCCAAAAACATTCAGTACTTC
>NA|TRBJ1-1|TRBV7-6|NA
CASSLSTGRGVNTEAFF
TGTGCCAGCAGCTTAAGTACGGGGCGCGGGGTGAACACTGAAGCTTTCTTT
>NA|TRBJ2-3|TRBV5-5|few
CASAPSRGTDTQYF
TGTGCCAGCGCCCCGTCCCGAGGGACAGATACGCAGTATTTT
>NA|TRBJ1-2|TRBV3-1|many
CASSQEGTRGYTF
TGTGCCAGCAGCCAAGAAGGGACAAGAGGCTACACCTTC
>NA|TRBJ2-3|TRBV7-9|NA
CASSTPTSTDTQYF
TGTGCCAGCAGCACCCCGACTAGCACAGATACGCAGTATTTT
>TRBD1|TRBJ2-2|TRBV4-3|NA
CASSQHPLTGDGELFF
TGCGCCAGCAGCCAGCATCCGCTGACAGGGGACGGGGAGCTGTTTTTT
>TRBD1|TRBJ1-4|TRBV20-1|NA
CSAKTGVGEKLFF
TGCAGTGCTAAGACAGGGGTGGGCGAAAAACTGTTTTTT
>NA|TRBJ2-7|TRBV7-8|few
CASSPGRFSYEQYF
TGTGCCAGCAGCCCGGGACGGTTCTCCTACGAGCAGTACTTC
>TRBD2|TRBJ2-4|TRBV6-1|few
CASPPRRGEGKNIQYF
TGTGCCAGCCCCCCCCGCCGCGGGGAGGGCAAAAACATTCAGTACTTC
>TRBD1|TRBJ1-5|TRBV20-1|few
CSARTDREHQPQHF
TGCAGTGCCAGGACCGACAGGGAGCATCAGCCCCAGCATTTT
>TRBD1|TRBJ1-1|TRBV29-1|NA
CSAGQGANTEAFF
TGCAGCGCCGGACAGGGGGCGAACACTGAAGCTTTCTTT
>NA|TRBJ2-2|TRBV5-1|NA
CASSLISGANTGELFF
TGCGCCAGCAGCTTGATCTCTGGAGCGAACACCGGGGAGCTGTTTTTT
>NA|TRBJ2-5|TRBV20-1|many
CSAHAGLETQYF
TGCAGTGCCCACGCAGGGTTGGAGACCCAGTACTTC
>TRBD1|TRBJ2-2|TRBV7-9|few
CASSRPGQAGFGELFF
TGTGCCAGCAGCCGCCCAGGACAGGCAGGATTCGGGGAGCTGTTTTTT
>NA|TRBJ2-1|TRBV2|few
CASSEYLVHNEQFF
TGTGCCAGCAGTGAATATCTAGTACACAATGAGCAGTTCTTC
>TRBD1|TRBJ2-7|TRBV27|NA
CASSWSGTETYEQYF
TGTGCCAGCAGTTGGTCCGGGACAGAGACCTACGAGCAGTACTTC
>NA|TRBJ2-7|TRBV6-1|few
CASIKESGSSYEQYF
TGTGCCAGCATCAAAGAGAGCGGCAGCTCCTACGAGCAGTACTTC
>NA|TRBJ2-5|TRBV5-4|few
CASSPGGAEETQYF
TGTGCCAGCAGCCCCGGTGGAGCCGAAGAGACCCAGTACTTC
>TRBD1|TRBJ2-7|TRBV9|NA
CASSGAGTGGEQYF
TGTGCCAGCAGCGGTGCCGGGACAGGGGGCGAGCAGTACTTC
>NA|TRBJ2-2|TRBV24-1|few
CATSDFTVTNTGELFF
TGTGCCACCAGTGATTTTACCGTCACGAACACCGGGGAGCTGTTTTTT
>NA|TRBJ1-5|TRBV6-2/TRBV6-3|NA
CASRDLRNQPQHF
TGTGCCAGCAGGGACCTCCGCAATCAGCCCCAGCATTTT
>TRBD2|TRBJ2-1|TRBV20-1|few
CSARDPSGRRYNEQFF
TGCAGTGCTAGAGATCCAAGCGGGAGGAGATACAATGAGCAGTTCTTC
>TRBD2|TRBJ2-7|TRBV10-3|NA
CAISESPPSGSFGEQYF
TGTGCCATCAGTGAGTCCCCCCCTAGCGGGAGTTTCGGCGAGCAGTACTTC
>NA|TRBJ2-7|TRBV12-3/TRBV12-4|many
CASSFGDYEQYF
TGTGCCAGCAGTTTTGGTGACTACGAGCAGTACTTC
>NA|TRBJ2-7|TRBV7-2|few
CASSLGPATRGGYEQYF
TGTGCCAGCAGCTTAGGCCCCGCGACTAGGGGGGGTTACGAGCAGTACTTC
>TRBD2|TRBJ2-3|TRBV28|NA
CASSGTSARTDTQYF
TGTGCCAGCAGCGGGACTAGCGCCCGCACAGATACGCAGTATTTT
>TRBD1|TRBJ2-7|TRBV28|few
CASTIDRGYEQYF
TGTGCCAGCACGATTGACAGGGGTTACGAGCAGTACTTC
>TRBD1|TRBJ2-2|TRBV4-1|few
CASSPRGQGMAGELFF
TGCGCCAGCAGCCCAAGGGGACAGGGTATGGCCGGGGAGCTGTTTTTT
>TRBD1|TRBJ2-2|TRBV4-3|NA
CASSQETGAVLGTGELFF
TGCGCCAGCAGCCAAGAGACAGGGGCGGTCCTTGGCACCGGGGAGCTGTTTTTT
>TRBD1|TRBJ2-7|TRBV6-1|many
CASSPGQGFTYEQYF
TGTGCCAGCAGCCCGGGACAGGGCTTTACCTACGAGCAGTACTTC
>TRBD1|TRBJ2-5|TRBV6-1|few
CASRSPGGRETQYF
TGTGCCAGCAGGTCTCCAGGGGGTAGGGAGACCCAGTACTTC
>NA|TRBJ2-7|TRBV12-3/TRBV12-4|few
CASSFTPAYEQYF
TGTGCCAGCAGTTTTACACCTGCCTACGAGCAGTACTTC
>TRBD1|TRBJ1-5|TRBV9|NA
CASSVGDSYQPQHF
TGTGCCAGCAGCGTAGGGGACAGCTATCAGCCCCAGCATTTT
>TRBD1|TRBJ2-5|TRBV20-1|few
CSAREGMNRGQETQYF
TGCAGTGCTAGAGAAGGGATGAACAGGGGACAAGAGACCCAGTACTTC
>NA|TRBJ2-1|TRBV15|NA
CATSSLAKGTNEQFF
TGTGCCACCAGCAGCCTAGCGAAAGGGACCAATGAGCAGTTCTTC
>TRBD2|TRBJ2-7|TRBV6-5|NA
CASSYSVLAGARYEQYF
TGTGCCAGCAGTTACTCGGTCCTAGCGGGAGCTAGGTACGAGCAGTACTTC